These 27 T cell receptor beta chains came from one sample sequenced in a study of T cell responses to AZD1222 COVID-19 vaccine. Method: immunoSEQ multiplex PCR; TCRdb's copy keeps in-frame clones and lacks some. Of around 78,000 clones listed, roughly nine tenths were seen once; the top ten hold roughly 3.9%. Material: peripheral blood, obtained on day 0 of AZD1222 vaccination. The receptors originated from an adult in good health.

The chain couples TRBV18 to TRBJ1-4, with D unresolved. Germline V CDR1 and CDR2: KGHSH, LQKENI. Trimming took 5 bases from V and 2 from J, leaving 18 bases between them. The CDR3 is 17 amino acids. The CDR3 bases are TGTGCCAGCTCATCTACGACCGGTTTCGAGACTAATGAAAAACTGTTTTTT. Translation: CASSSTTGFETNEKLFF.

This clone came up once. The chain combines TRBV19 with TRBJ2-7, with a tentative D call TRBD1 (6 bases). The CDR3 runs to 15 residues. The germline V gene encodes CDR1 LNHDA and CDR2 SQIVND (reference sequence). Trimming removed 4 bases at V and 3 bases at J, with 16 bases between. This CDR3 reads CASSTQTGVGYEQYF. The CDR3 nucleotides read TGTGCCAGTAGTACTCAGACAGGAGTCGGCTACGAGCAGTACTTC.

The V and J genes are TRBV5-6 and TRBJ2-1; 9 bases align to TRBD2. V was pared by 5 bases and J by 2 bases, with 2 bases of the junction left unmatched. This CDR3 has 14 amino acids. CDR1 is SGHDT and CDR2 is YYEEEE in the germline V gene. The CDR3 loop reads CASRAGGPYNEQFF. In DNA form, the CDR3 reads TGTGCCAGCAGGGCGGGAGGGCCCTACAATGAGCAGTTCTTC.

J is TRBJ1-1 and V is TRBV2; TRBD1 might be the D (6 bases). This CDR3 has 16 amino acids. CDR1 is SNHLY and CDR2 is FYNNEI in the germline V gene. Trimming took 4 bases from V and 4 from J, leaving 19 bases between them. In DNA form, the CDR3 reads TGTGCCAGCAGTGGAACCGGGACAACCCTCGTCACTGAAGCTTTCTTT. Residues: CASSGTGTTLVTEAFF.

V and J are TRBV30 and TRBJ1-4; unclear D gene. V was cut by 0 bases and J by 6 bases, with 14 bases left in between. This CDR3 has 15 residues. Germline V lookup: CDR1 GTSNPN, CDR2 SVGIG (reference sequence). In DNA, the CDR3 is TGTGCCTGGAGTGTACCCTTCAGTCCCGATGAAAAACTGTTTTTT. This gives the protein CAWSVPFSPDEKLFF.

V gene TRBV30 combines with J gene TRBJ1-6; D unclear. CDR1 and CDR2 (germline): GTSNPN, SVGIG (reference sequence). This CDR3 spans 15 amino acids. Trimming shortened V by 0 bases and J by 10 bases, and 16 bases separated the two germline ends. Here the CDR3 reads CAWSVPDGFWSPLHF. The CDR3, as DNA: TGTGCCTGGAGTGTACCCGACGGTTTCTGGTCACCCCTCCACTTT.

The rearrangement links TRBV6-6 to TRBJ1-2; no clear D gene. Per the germline V gene, CDR1 is MNHNY and CDR2 is SVGAGI (reference sequence). The CDR3 is 12 residues long. The ends were cut back, 7 bases at V and 5 bases at J, with 11 bases in the middle. Written as DNA, the CDR3 is TGTGCCAGCAATGAGGGCTTGTATGGCTACACCTTC. Its translation is CASNEGLYGYTF.

The chain carries TRBV6-1 and TRBJ1-5, with D possibly matching TRBD1 (6 bases). This CDR3 is 16 amino acids long. V gave up 3 bases and J gave up 1 base, with 13 bases separating them. Looked up from germline, CDR1 is MNHNS and CDR2 is SASEGT. The CDR3: CASSEDPGGSNQPQHF. The CDR3 bases are TGTGCCAGCAGTGAGGATCCGGGGGGCAGCAATCAGCCCCAGCATTTT.

J is TRBJ1-1 and V is TRBV6-6, with D perhaps matching TRBD1 (5 bases). This CDR3 contains 19 residues. With 6 bases removed from V and 0 bases from J, the gap between germline ends came to 26 bases. The germline V gene encodes CDR1 MNHNY and CDR2 SVGAGI (reference sequence). The CDR3 region is CASSFLWILMGRLNTEAFF. As DNA, the CDR3 is TGTGCCAGCAGCTTCCTTTGGATTTTAATGGGACGGTTGAACACTGAAGCTTTCTTT.

The chain uses TRBV7-9 and TRBJ2-1; TRBD2 aligns across 8 bases. Germline V CDR1 and CDR2: SEHNR, FQNEAQ (reference sequence). The CDR3 spans 16 residues. V dropped 4 bases and J dropped 4; count of bases not matched to a gene: 9. The CDR3 here is CASSSRGLGIYNEQFF. For the CDR3, the DNA is TGTGCCAGCAGCTCCCGGGGACTAGGGATTTACAATGAGCAGTTCTTC.

This chain uses TRBV5-8 with TRBJ1-6; 9 nucleotides match TRBD1. With V trimmed by 5 bases and J by 9 bases, 12 bases remained unmatched. In germline, CDR1 is SGHTS, CDR2 YDEGEE. CDR3 length equals 16 residues. The CDR3 bases are TGTGCCAGCAGGTCGACAGGGGGGTCGGTAGTTTCACCCCTCCACTTT. It is translated as CASRSTGGSVVSPLHF.

The chain links TRBV6-4 to TRBJ1-4; D is unresolved. The V gene's germline CDR1 is MRHNA and CDR2 SNTAGT. The CDR3 has 16 residues. V was shortened by 2 bases and J by 4 bases, with 14 bases between the two germline ends. CDR3 DNA sequence: TGTGCCAGCAGTGACCATGACCCTTGGTTTAATGAAAAACTGTTTTTT. Translating it yields CASSDHDPWFNEKLFF.

The genes are TRBV6-5 and TRBJ1-4; D is ambiguous. Germline CDR1 and CDR2: MNHEY and SVGAGI. This CDR3 has 15 amino acids. Between the trimmed V and J ends, which lost 6 bases and 4 bases, there was a span of 15 bases. The CDR3 DNA reads as TGTGCCAGCAGGCCAACGGAGGGCCTTAATGAAAAACTGTTTTTT. It translates to CASRPTEGLNEKLFF.

V is TRBV6-5 and J is TRBJ1-2; TRBD1 might be the D (5 bases). The V end lost 1 base, the J end lost 8 bases, and 8 bases lay between the germline ends. The CDR3 sequence is 12 residues long. Germline assignment: CDR1 MNHEY and CDR2 SVGAGI. CDR3: CASSYLGVGYTF. Written as DNA, the CDR3 is TGTGCCAGCAGTTACTTGGGGGTGGGCTACACCTTC.

By sample share, this clone is medium-sized. The chain couples TRBV5-1 to TRBJ1-6, with 11 bases matching TRBD1. V gave up 4 bases and J gave up 1 base; unmatched junction bases: 4. The CDR3 contains 17 residues. From germline, CDR1 is SGHRS and CDR2 YFSETQ. The CDR3 region has the DNA TGCGCCAGCAGCCCAGGACAGGGGGCTTCCTATAATTCACCCCTCCACTTT. It encodes CASSPGQGASYNSPLHF.

The J gene is TRBJ2-7, the V gene TRBV2; unclear D gene. Germline CDR1 is SNHLY and CDR2 is FYNNEI. This CDR3 comprises 13 residues. Trimming removed 6 bases at V and 2 bases at J, with 11 bases between. In nucleotides, the CDR3 is TGTGCCAGCAGGGTGGACCGGACCTACGAGCAGTACTTC. This translates into CASRVDRTYEQYF.

J is TRBJ1-2 and V is TRBV12-3 or TRBV12-4; weak D call: TRBD1 (5 bases). This CDR3 region has 13 residues. Trimming removed 7 bases from V and 7 bases from J, with 16 bases in between. The CDR3 DNA sequence: TGTGCCAGCACCCTAGGGGCTACTGCTGGCTACACCTTC. This translates into CASTLGATAGYTF.

The chain combines TRBV27 with TRBJ2-5, with 8 bases matching TRBD1. V was pared by 2 bases and J by 5 bases, with 7 bases of the junction left unmatched. This CDR3 comprises 15 residues. Germline assignment: CDR1 MNHEY and CDR2 SMNVEV (reference sequence). The CDR3, as DNA: TGTGCCAGCAGTTTACAGGGGGCGCTTCTGGAGACCCAGTACTTC. Its translation: CASSLQGALLETQYF.

This clone was observed once. The chain joins TRBV19 to TRBJ1-1; 9 bases align to TRBD1. The CDR3 has 15 residues. V shed 4 bases, J shed 6 bases, and the junction held 9 bases outside the gene matches. Germline loops: CDR1 LNHDA, CDR2 SQIVND (reference sequence). In DNA form, the CDR3 reads TGTGCCAGTAGTAGAATCGGGACAGGGAGCTCTGAAGCTTTCTTT. Translating it yields CASSRIGTGSSEAFF.

V usage is TRBV27 and J usage is TRBJ2-5; perhaps TRBD1 as D (6 bases). CDR3 length: 16 amino acids. V dropped 5 bases and J dropped 2 bases, with 18 bases sitting between them. Germline lookup yields CDR1 MNHEY and CDR2 SMNVEV (reference sequence). The CDR3 spells CASSPWGQGTQETQYF. The CDR3 DNA sequence: TGTGCCAGCAGTCCCTGGGGGCAGGGTACTCAAGAGACCCAGTACTTC.

V and J are TRBV4-2 and TRBJ2-3; D gene uncertain. Trimming removed 4 bases at V and 0 bases at J, with 8 bases between. The CDR3 has 14 residues. CDR1 is LGHNA, CDR2 YNFKEQ, per germline. DNA for the CDR3: TGTGCCAGCAGCCCCCGCTCTAGCACAGATACGCAGTATTTT. It yields the protein CASSPRSSTDTQYF.

CDR3 coding DNA: TGCGCCAGCAGCCAAGTGGGGGGCGCTATGGATGAGCAGTTCTTC. Translation: CASSQVGGAMDEQFF. The rearrangement uses TRBV4-1 and TRBJ2-1; the D call may be TRBD1 or TRBD2 (6 bases each). The CDR3 is 15 residues long. Trimming removed 1 base from V and 8 bases from J, with 15 bases in between. The germline gives CDR1 MGHRA, CDR2 YSYEKL.

The CDR3 is CASSSTGTSGSNEQFF. The CDR3 coding sequence is TGTGCCAGCAGCTCAACCGGGACTAGCGGGTCAAATGAGCAGTTCTTC. The chain recombines TRBV4-2 with TRBJ2-1; 12 bases are shared with TRBD2. The germline CDR1 and CDR2 sequences are LGHNA and YNFKEQ. Trimming at V came to 5 bases and at J to 7 bases, leaving 9 bases not matched to a gene. CDR3 length equals 16 residues.

The chain carries TRBV7-3 and TRBJ1-6; perhaps TRBD1 as D (5 bases). V was pared by 10 bases and J by 6 bases, with 13 bases between. Germline CDR1 reads SGHTA; CDR2 reads FQGTGA. The CDR3 covers 13 residues. For the CDR3, the DNA is TGTGCCACCGCAGCGCAGGGTAATTCACCCCTCCACTTT. It is translated as CATAAQGNSPLHF.

The chain has TRBV2 and TRBJ1-5; D uncertain. V gave up 3 bases and J gave up 0 bases, with 6 bases separating them. The germline gives CDR1 SNHLY, CDR2 FYNNEI. This CDR3 has 14 amino acids. This CDR3 is CASSDSHSNQPQHF. CDR3 sequence (DNA): TGTGCCAGCAGTGACAGTCATAGCAATCAGCCCCAGCATTTT.

This clone was seen a single time. J is TRBJ2-7 and V is TRBV5-1, with TRBD1 matching 10 bases. The CDR3 runs to 15 residues. Trimming at V came to 6 bases and at J to 5 bases, leaving 11 bases not matched to a gene. Germline values: CDR1 SGHRS, CDR2 YFSETQ. The CDR3 DNA follows: TGCGCCAGCACCCGGGAGGGGGGGACAGGGGACGAGCAGTACTTC. Translating it yields CASTREGGTGDEQYF.

This CDR3 is CASRPDRVETQYF. The DNA of the CDR3 is TGTGCCAGCAGACCTGACAGGGTCGAGACCCAGTACTTC. The rearrangement links TRBV7-2 to TRBJ2-5, with TRBD1 identical over 7 bases. V lost 6 bases and J lost 5; bases outside the gene matches: 6. Germline values: CDR1 SGHTA, CDR2 FQGNSA. This CDR3 has 13 residues.